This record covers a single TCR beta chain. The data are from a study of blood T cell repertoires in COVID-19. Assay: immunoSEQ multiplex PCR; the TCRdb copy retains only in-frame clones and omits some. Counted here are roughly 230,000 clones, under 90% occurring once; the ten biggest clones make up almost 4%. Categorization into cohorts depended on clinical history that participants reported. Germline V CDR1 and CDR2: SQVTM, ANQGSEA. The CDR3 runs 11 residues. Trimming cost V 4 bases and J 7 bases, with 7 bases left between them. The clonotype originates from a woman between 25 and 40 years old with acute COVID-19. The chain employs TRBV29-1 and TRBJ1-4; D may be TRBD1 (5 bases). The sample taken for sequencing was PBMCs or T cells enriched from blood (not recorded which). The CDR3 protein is CSVVGAEKLFF. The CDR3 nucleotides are TGCAGCGTTGTTGGGGCTGAAAAACTGTTTTTT.